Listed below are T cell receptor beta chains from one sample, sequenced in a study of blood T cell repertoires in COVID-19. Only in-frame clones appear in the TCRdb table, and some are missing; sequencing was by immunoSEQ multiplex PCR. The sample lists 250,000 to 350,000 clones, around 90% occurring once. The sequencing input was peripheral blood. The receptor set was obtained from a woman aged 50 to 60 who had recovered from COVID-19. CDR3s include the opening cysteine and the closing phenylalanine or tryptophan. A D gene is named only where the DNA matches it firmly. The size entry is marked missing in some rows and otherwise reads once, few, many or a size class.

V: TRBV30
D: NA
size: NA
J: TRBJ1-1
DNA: TGTGCCTGGAGTGGCCGGGATGAAGCTTTCTTT
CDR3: CAWSGRDEAFF

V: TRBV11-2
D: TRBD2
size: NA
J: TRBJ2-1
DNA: TGTGCCAGCAGCTTAGAGTGGACTAGGCTGTACAATGAGCAGTTCTTC
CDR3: CASSLEWTRLYNEQFF

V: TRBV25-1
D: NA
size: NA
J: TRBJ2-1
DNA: TGTGCCAGCAGTGAATTCCACAGTAGCAATGAGCAGTTCTTC
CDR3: CASSEFHSSNEQFF

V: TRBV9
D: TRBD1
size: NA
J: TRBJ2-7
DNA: TGTGCCAGCAGCGTCGGGCAGGGGGCTGGCGAGCAGTACTTC
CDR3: CASSVGQGAGEQYF

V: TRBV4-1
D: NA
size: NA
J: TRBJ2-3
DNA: TGCGCCAGCAGCCTATACAAAACAAGTTTTTCAGATACGCAGTATTTT
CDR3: CASSLYKTSFSDTQYF

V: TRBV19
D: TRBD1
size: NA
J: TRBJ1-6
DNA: TGTGCCAGTAGTTCTCGACAGGGCAATTCACCCCTCCACTTT
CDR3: CASSSRQGNSPLHF

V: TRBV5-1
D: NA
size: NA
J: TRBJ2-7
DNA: TGCGCCAGCAGCTTCGATTCAGGGTTCCAGTTATGGGAGCAGTACTTC
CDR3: CASSFDSGFQLWEQYF

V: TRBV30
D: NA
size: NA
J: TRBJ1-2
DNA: TGTGCCTGGAGTGTAGGCACAGGGTTGGTTTATGGCTACACCTTC
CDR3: CAWSVGTGLVYGYTF

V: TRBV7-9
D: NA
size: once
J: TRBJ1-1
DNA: TGTGCCAGCAGCTTAAATCCCCCCAGGTGCTTCTTT
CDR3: CASSLNPPRCFF

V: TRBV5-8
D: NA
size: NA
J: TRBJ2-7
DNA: TGTGCCAGCAGCTTCGGACAGCTATACGAGCAGTACTTC
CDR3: CASSFGQLYEQYF

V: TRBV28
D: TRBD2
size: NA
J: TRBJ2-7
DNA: TGTGCCAGCAGTTCCAGCGGGACTGCCCCGCGCGAGCAGTACTTC
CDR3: CASSSSGTAPREQYF

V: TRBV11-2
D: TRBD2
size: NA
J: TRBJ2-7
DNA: TGTGCCAGCAGGGGACTAGCGGACTACGAGCAGTACTTC
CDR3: CASRGLADYEQYF

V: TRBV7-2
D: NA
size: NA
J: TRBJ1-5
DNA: TGTGCCAGCAGCTTAGAGGCGGTCCGCCAGCCCCAGCATTTT
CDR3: CASSLEAVRQPQHF

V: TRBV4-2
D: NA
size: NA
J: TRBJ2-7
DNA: TGTGCCAGCAGCCAAGAAACAGTCTCCGAGCAGTACTTC
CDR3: CASSQETVSEQYF

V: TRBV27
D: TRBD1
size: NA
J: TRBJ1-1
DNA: TGTGCCAGCAGTTTTCTGACAGGGGGAGGCACTGAAGCTTTCTTT
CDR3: CASSFLTGGGTEAFF

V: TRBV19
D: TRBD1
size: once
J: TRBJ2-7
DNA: TGTGCCAGTAGTAAACCAACCGGGACAGGTTTCTACGAGCAGTACTTC
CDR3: CASSKPTGTGFYEQYF

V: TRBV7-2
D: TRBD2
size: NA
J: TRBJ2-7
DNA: TGTGCCAGCAGCTTAGCGTTAGTAGCGGGAGTTCAGAGCGAGCAGTACTTC
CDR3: CASSLALVAGVQSEQYF

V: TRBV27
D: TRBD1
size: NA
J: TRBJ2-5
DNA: TGTGCCAGCAGTGCCGCCGGGACAGTACGTACCCAGTACTTC
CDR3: CASSAAGTVRTQYF

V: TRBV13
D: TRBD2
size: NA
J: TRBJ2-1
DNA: TGTGCCAGCAGCGTTGGACTAGCGGGGGGGTACAGGGTTCGGTTCTTC
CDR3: CASSVGLAGGYRVRFF

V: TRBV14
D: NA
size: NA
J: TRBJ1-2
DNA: TGTGCCAGCAGCCAAGGACAGAACTATGGCTACACCTTC
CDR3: CASSQGQNYGYTF

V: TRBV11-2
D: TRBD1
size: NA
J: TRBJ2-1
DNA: TGTGCCAGCAGCTTAGCCCGGGACAGGTTACCCTCCTACAATGAGCAGTTCTTC
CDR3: CASSLARDRLPSYNEQFF

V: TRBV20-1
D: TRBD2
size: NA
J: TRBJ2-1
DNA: TGCAGTGCTAGTGCAACTAGCGGGAGCCGTGAGCAGTTCTTC
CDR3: CSASATSGSREQFF

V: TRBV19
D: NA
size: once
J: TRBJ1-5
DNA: TGTGCCAGTAGTACCCTGGGGGGAGGGGTTGGTCAGCCCCAGCATTTT
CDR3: CASSTLGGGVGQPQHF

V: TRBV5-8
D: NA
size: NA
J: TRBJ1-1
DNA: TGTGCCAGCAGCTCGATACAGGGTCGGACTGAAGCTTTCTTT
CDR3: CASSSIQGRTEAFF

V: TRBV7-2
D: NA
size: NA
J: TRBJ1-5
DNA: TGTGCCAGTAATCCGGGGTCTGGCAATCAGCCCCAGCATTTT
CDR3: CASNPGSGNQPQHF

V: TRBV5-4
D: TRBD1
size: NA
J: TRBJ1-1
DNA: TGTGCCAGCAGAGAGGACAGGGGCGCCGCTGAAGCTTTCTTT
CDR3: CASREDRGAAEAFF

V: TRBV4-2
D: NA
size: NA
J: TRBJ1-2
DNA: TGTGCCAGCAGCCAAGTAGGGGTGTTCAATGGCTACACCTTC
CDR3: CASSQVGVFNGYTF